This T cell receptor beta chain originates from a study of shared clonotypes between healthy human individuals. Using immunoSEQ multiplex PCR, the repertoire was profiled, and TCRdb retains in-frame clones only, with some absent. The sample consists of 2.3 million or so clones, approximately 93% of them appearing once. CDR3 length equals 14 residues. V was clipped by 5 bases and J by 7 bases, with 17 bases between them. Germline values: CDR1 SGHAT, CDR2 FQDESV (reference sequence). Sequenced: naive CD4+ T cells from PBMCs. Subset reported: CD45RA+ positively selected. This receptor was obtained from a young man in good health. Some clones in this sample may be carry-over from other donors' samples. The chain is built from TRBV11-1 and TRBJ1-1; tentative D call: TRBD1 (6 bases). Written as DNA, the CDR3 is TGTGCCAGCAGCCCCCGGTGGGGGGCAGGTGAAGCTTTCTTT. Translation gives CASSPRWGAGEAFF.